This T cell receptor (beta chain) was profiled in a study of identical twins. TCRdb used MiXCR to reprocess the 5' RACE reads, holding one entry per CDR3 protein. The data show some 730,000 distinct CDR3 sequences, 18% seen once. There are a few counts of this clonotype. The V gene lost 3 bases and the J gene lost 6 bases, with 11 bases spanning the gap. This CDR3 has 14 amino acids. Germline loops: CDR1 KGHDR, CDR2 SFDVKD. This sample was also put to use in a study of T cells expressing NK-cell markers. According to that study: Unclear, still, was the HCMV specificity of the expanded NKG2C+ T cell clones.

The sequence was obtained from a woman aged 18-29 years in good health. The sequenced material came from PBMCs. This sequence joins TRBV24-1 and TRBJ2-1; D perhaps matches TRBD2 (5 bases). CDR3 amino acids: CATSDPRTSNEQFF. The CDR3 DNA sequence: TGTGCCACCAGTGATCCGCGGACTTCCAATGAGCAGTTCTTC.